These 27 T cell receptor beta chains were all obtained from the same sample, sequenced in a study of Ad26.COV2.S vaccination and SARS-CoV-2 variants. The data were produced by immunoSEQ multiplex PCR, yet TCRdb's version contains in-frame clones alone and is incomplete. The table has around 310,000 clones, 75% to 90% seen once. Treatment denoted: roughly 19 received Ad26.COV2.S at low or high dose, single or two shots; several received placebo; per-sample allocation not given. Collection of samples fell on day 63 after the first vaccine or placebo injection. This sample comprised peripheral blood, obtained in a trial of Ad26.COV2.S vaccine versus placebo. These TCRs come from a person aged 18-65 years who received the Ad26.COV2.S COVID-19 vaccine or a placebo.

The J gene is TRBJ2-1, the V gene TRBV28; tentative D call: TRBD2 (5 bases). The germline V and J ends were trimmed by 8 bases and 7 bases, with 6 bases remaining between them. CDR1 is MDHEN, CDR2 SYDVKM, per germline. This CDR3 is 10 amino acids long. CDR3 coding DNA: TGTGCCAGCGGGAGAAATGAGCAGTTCTTC. This translates into CASGRNEQFF.

V is TRBV29-1 and J is TRBJ1-2, with 7 bases identical to TRBD1. Germline lookup yields CDR1 SQVTM and CDR2 ANQGSEA. V lost 3 bases to trimming and J lost 4 bases; unmatched junction nucleotides: 11. This CDR3 contains 15 residues. The CDR3 here is CSVERQGVLGYGYTF. CDR3 DNA sequence: TGCAGCGTTGAGAGACAGGGAGTCCTGGGCTATGGCTACACCTTC. Using reference TRBV29-1 and TRBJ1-2 for the parts outside the CDR3, the full variable domain is SAVISQKPSRDICQRGTSLTIQCQVDSQVTMMFWYRQQPGQSLTLIATANQGSEATYESGFVIDKFPISRPNLTFSTLTVSNMSPEDSSIYLCSVERQGVLGYGYTFGSGTRLTVV.

The chain uses TRBV3-1 (or the pseudogene TRBV3-2) and TRBJ2-1; 10 bases map to TRBD2. In germline, CDR1 is LGHDT, CDR2 YNNKEL (reference sequence). The CDR3 sequence is 17 residues long. Germline trimming cut 4 bases from V and 2 bases from J; bases unmatched to any gene: 8. CDR3 in DNA: TGTGCCAGCAGCCCCCGGACTAGCGGAAACGCCTACAATGAGCAGTTCTTC. It yields the protein CASSPRTSGNAYNEQFF.

This chain's CDR3 is CASSLGVGGDTQYF. Written as DNA, the CDR3 is TGTGCCAGCAGCTTAGGGGTCGGGGGAGATACGCAGTATTTT. The chain uses TRBV7-2 and TRBJ2-3; D is possibly TRBD2 (6 bases). V dropped 1 base and J dropped 5 bases, with 10 bases sitting between them. Germline CDR1 reads SGHTA; CDR2 reads FQGNSA. There are 14 residues in the CDR3.

The chain is built from TRBV6-1 and TRBJ1-2; TRBD1 aligns across 8 bases. The CDR3 is 13 residues long. V lost 2 bases, J lost 6 bases, and 2 bases stayed unmatched. Germline CDR1 MNHNS, CDR2 SASEGT. The CDR3 coding sequence is TGTGCCAGCAGTGAATGGACAGGGAATGGCTACACCTTC. Encoded protein: CASSEWTGNGYTF.

V and J are TRBV4-1 and TRBJ1-2; TRBD1 agrees at 9 bases. Germline CDR1 reads MGHRA; CDR2 reads YSYEKL. V lost 3 bases, J lost 4 bases, and 0 bases stayed unmatched. The CDR3 runs 13 residues. The CDR3 nucleotides are TGCGCCAGCAGCCAGGGACAGGGCTATGGCTACACCTTC. Translated, it gives CASSQGQGYGYTF.

The V and J genes are TRBV5-4 and TRBJ1-3; D not resolved. Germline V gene data show CDR1 as SGHNT and CDR2 as YYREEE (reference sequence). The length of the CDR3 is 13 residues. Trimming cost V 5 bases and J 2 bases, with 8 bases left between them. The CDR3 loop reads CASRLYPGNTIYF. Here the CDR3 DNA reads TGTGCCAGCAGGTTGTACCCTGGAAACACCATATATTTT. The full variable domain, its missing parts supplied by reference TRBV5-4 and TRBJ1-3, is ETGVTQSPTHLIKTRGQQVTLRCSSQSGHNTVSWYQQALGQGPQFIFQYYREEENGRGNFPPRFSGLQFPNYSSELNVNALELDDSALYLCASRLYPGNTIYFGEGSWLTVV.

The V gene is TRBV13, the J gene TRBJ2-7; a weak D match, TRBD2 (5 bases). The CDR3 runs to 18 residues. The germline V and J ends were trimmed by 5 bases and 4 bases, with 27 bases remaining between them. The germline gives CDR1 PRHDT, CDR2 FYEKMQ (reference sequence). The CDR3 DNA reads as TGTGCCAGCAGCCCACGAAAGGATTCGGCAGCAAGGACTTACGAGCAGTACTTC. This gives the protein CASSPRKDSAARTYEQYF.

The chain couples TRBV28 to TRBJ2-1; D not certain. The germline V gene has CDR1 MDHEN and CDR2 SYDVKM. V gave up 5 bases and J gave up 9 bases, with 14 bases separating them. This CDR3 is built from 13 residues. The CDR3 sequence is CASSLRNRVEQFF. DNA for the CDR3: TGTGCCAGCAGTCTCCGGAATAGGGTTGAGCAGTTCTTC.

CDR3 nucleotide sequence: TGCGCCAGCAGCCAAGAGGTAGGGGGAACTGAAGCTTTCTTT. This gives the protein CASSQEVGGTEAFF. V is TRBV4-3 and J is TRBJ1-1, with D tentatively TRBD1 (6 bases). This CDR3 comprises 14 residues. Germline V gene data show CDR1 as LGHNA and CDR2 as YSLEER. V gave up 0 bases and J gave up 5 bases, with 10 bases separating them.

This clone was seen a single time. J is TRBJ1-1 and V is TRBV6-5; D is unresolved. The germline V and J ends were trimmed by 10 bases and 0 bases, with 18 bases remaining between them. This CDR3 is built from 15 residues. CDR1 and CDR2 from the germline V gene are MNHEY and SVGAGI. The CDR3 nucleotides are TGTGCCAACTCGGAGGAGTGGCTCATGAACACTGAAGCTTTCTTT. It translates to CANSEEWLMNTEAFF.

This chain links TRBV19 with TRBJ1-1; TRBD1 aligns across 8 bases. The V segment lost 2 bases and the J segment 3 bases; nucleotides outside the gene matches: 5. The CDR3 runs to 15 residues. The germline CDR1 and CDR2 sequences are LNHDA and SQIVND (reference sequence). The CDR3 sequence: CASSIQGATYTEAFF. CDR3 nucleotides: TGTGCCAGTAGTATACAGGGGGCGACTTACACTGAAGCTTTCTTT.

As regards this clone: An end of the junction does not agree with germline; a read error may underlie this. The rearrangement joins TRBV7-2 to TRBJ2-3, with 14 bases fitting TRBD2. CDR1 is SGHTA, CDR2 FQGNSA, per germline. This CDR3 is 13 amino acids long. Here the CDR3 reads CASSLRTSGGPNF. Here the CDR3 DNA reads TGTGCCAGCAGCTTACGGACTAGCGGGGGGCCTAATTTT.

The chain links TRBV12-3 or TRBV12-4 to TRBJ2-7; D is unresolved. Deletions cut 1 base from V and 0 bases from J, with 1 base between. The CDR3 length is 12 residues. CDR3 coding DNA: TGTGCCAGCAGTTTAGGCTCCTACGAGCAGTACTTC. As protein: CASSLGSYEQYF.

J is TRBJ2-7 and V is TRBV30, with D tentatively TRBD2 (5 bases). With 4 bases removed from V and 0 bases from J, the gap between germline ends came to 22 bases. CDR3 size: 17 residues. CDR1 is GTSNPN and CDR2 is SVGIG in the germline V gene (reference sequence). In DNA, the CDR3 is TGTGCCTGGACCCCAGGCACGCCAGGACTCAGCTCCTACGAGCAGTACGTC. Encoded protein: CAWTPGTPGLSSYEQYV.

The V and J genes are TRBV7-2 and TRBJ1-6; 8 bases are a match to TRBD1. Germline CDR1 reads SGHTA; CDR2 reads FQGNSA. The CDR3 is 12 amino acids. V dropped 4 bases and J dropped 13; count of bases not matched to a gene: 3. The CDR3 DNA reads as TGTGCCAGCAGCTACCAGGGGGCCCCCCTCCACTTT. Translating it yields CASSYQGAPLHF.

J is TRBJ2-7 and V is TRBV28; no clear D gene. The CDR3 is 14 amino acids. With 2 bases removed from V and 0 bases from J, the gap between germline ends came to 8 bases. Germline V gene sequence: CDR1 MDHEN, CDR2 SYDVKM. Here the CDR3 reads CASSLVESSYEQYV. CDR3 sequence (DNA): TGTGCCAGCAGTTTAGTTGAGAGCTCCTACGAGCAGTACGTC.

This clone was counted only a few times. The J gene is TRBJ2-1, the V gene TRBV4-2; tentative D call: TRBD2 (6 bases). V lost 2 bases to trimming and J lost 0 bases, with 14 bases between them. CDR3 length equals 17 residues. Germline V lookup: CDR1 LGHNA, CDR2 YNFKEQ. This chain's CDR3 is CASSQRASESSYNEQFF. CDR3 nucleotide sequence: TGTGCCAGCAGCCAAAGGGCTAGCGAAAGCTCCTACAATGAGCAGTTCTTC.

V gene TRBV19 combines with J gene TRBJ1-1, with unresolved D. Trimming took off 2 bases at V and 4 bases at J, with 23 bases between the two ends. This CDR3 region has 18 residues. CDR1 is LNHDA, CDR2 SQIVND, per germline (reference sequence). The CDR3: CASSISLALTYLGTEAFF. CDR3 DNA: TGTGCCAGTAGTATAAGTCTGGCACTTACTTACCTGGGCACTGAAGCTTTCTTT.

V gene TRBV3-1 (or the pseudogene TRBV3-2) combines with J gene TRBJ1-1; D not resolved. The germline V and J ends were trimmed by 5 bases and 6 bases, with 13 bases remaining between them. The CDR3 has 13 residues. Germline-derived CDR1 and CDR2 are LGHDT and YNNKEL (reference sequence). The CDR3 DNA sequence: TGTGCCAGCAGCGGCTCCTACTTGGCTGAAGCTTTCTTT. This sequence encodes CASSGSYLAEAFF.

The rearrangement links TRBV28 to TRBJ1-5; TRBD1 might be the D (6 bases). CDR3 length: 15 amino acids. V lost 6 bases and J 4 bases, leaving 16 bases between the germline ends. Germline V gene sequence: CDR1 MDHEN, CDR2 SYDVKM. CDR3 bases: TGTGCCAGCAGCCCCAGGACAGCTCAGAATCAGCCCCAGCATTTT. Its protein product is CASSPRTAQNQPQHF.

The CDR3 DNA sequence: TGTGCCAGCAGCGCCCAGGGTGTTCCAGATACGCAGTATTTT. Protein: CASSAQGVPDTQYF. The chain joins TRBV7-3 to TRBJ2-3, with TRBD1 as a possible D gene (5 bases). V lost 5 bases and J lost 4, with 13 bases in between. Germline V gene data show CDR1 as SGHTA and CDR2 as FQGTGA. This CDR3 spans 14 amino acids.

The chain is built from TRBV12-3 or TRBV12-4 and TRBJ2-3; D is uncertain. V dropped 6 bases and J dropped 2 bases, with 9 bases sitting between them. The CDR3 consists of 13 residues. This CDR3 reads CASSAQLTDTQYF. The CDR3 DNA sequence: TGTGCCAGCAGCGCACAGCTCACAGATACGCAGTATTTT.

This rearrangement joins TRBV11-3 to TRBJ2-3; 9 bases agree with TRBD1. V lost 1 base to trimming and J lost 4 bases; unmatched junction nucleotides: 9. The CDR3 is 17 residues long. Germline CDR1 is SGHNT and CDR2 is YENEEA. CDR3 DNA: TGTGCCAGCAGCTTAGCCCTCGGACAGGGGAGGGCAGATACGCAGTATTTT. Residues: CASSLALGQGRADTQYF.

In its sample, this clone was seen once. The rearrangement joins TRBV5-1 to TRBJ1-1; perhaps TRBD1 as D (6 bases). The V end lost 1 base, the J end lost 1 base, and 8 bases lay between the germline ends. Germline lookup yields CDR1 SGHRS and CDR2 YFSETQ. The length of the CDR3 is 14 residues. The CDR3, as DNA: TGCGCCAGCAGCTTGTGGGGGGCGAACACTGAAGCTTTCTTT. Its protein product is CASSLWGANTEAFF.

J is TRBJ1-2 and V is TRBV12-3 or TRBV12-4, with D hard to call. V shed 2 bases and J shed 2 bases, with 6 bases lying between them. This CDR3 is 13 amino acids long. The CDR3 nucleotides read TGTGCCAGCAGTTTATCCGGGAACTATGGCTACACCTTC. Encoded protein: CASSLSGNYGYTF.

V gene TRBV5-4 combines with J gene TRBJ2-2; D is undetermined. The germline V and J ends were trimmed by 0 bases and 7 bases, with 10 bases remaining between them. Per the germline V gene, CDR1 is SGHNT and CDR2 is YYREEE (reference sequence). CDR3 length: 14 residues. The CDR3 sequence is CASSLGPTSGELFF. CDR3 in DNA: TGTGCCAGCAGCTTGGGTCCTACCAGCGGGGAGCTGTTTTTT.